These 27 T cell receptor beta chains were sequenced from one sample in a study of CD4 and CD8 cells across lung adenocarcinoma regions. TCRdb independently ran MiXCR on the PCR reads; one entry per CDR3 protein. The data contain about 20,000 distinct CDR3 sequences, roughly half of them singletons. The sequencing input was CD8+ T cells from the center of a lung tumor. The receptor source for this set is a female donor with lung adenocarcinoma. The CD4 and CD8 labels of this study may be unreliable.

This clonotype ranks as medium-sized. The chain's CDR3 is CASSLFYLAGQETQYF. The CDR3 DNA reads as TGTGCCAGCAGTTTATTTTACCTAGCGGGACAAGAGACCCAGTACTTC. The V gene is TRBV27, the J gene TRBJ2-5, with 9 bases identical to TRBD2. V was clipped by 1 base and J by 2 bases; unmatched bases: 5. Germline CDR1 MNHEY, CDR2 SMNVEV (reference sequence). The CDR3 covers 16 residues.

The table lists this clonotype with many counts. CDR3 DNA sequence: TGTGCCAGCAGTTACACGACTGGCCGCGGGGAGCTGTTTTTT. Its protein product is CASSYTTGRGELFF. V is TRBV6-5 and J is TRBJ2-2; D not resolved. The CDR3 runs to 14 residues. Looked up from germline, CDR1 is MNHEY and CDR2 is SVGAGI. V was clipped by 2 bases and J by 7 bases, with 11 bases between them.

This clonotype appeared many times. The CDR3 reads CASSQDQGAGTEAFF. CDR3 in DNA: TGCGCCAGCAGCCAAGACCAGGGGGCAGGCACTGAAGCTTTCTTT. The chain uses TRBV4-1 and TRBJ1-1; 8 nucleotides match TRBD1. With 0 bases clipped from V and 4 bases from J, the junction kept 4 bases outside the gene matches. Germline V lookup: CDR1 MGHRA, CDR2 YSYEKL. There are 15 residues in the CDR3.

This rearrangement joins TRBV10-1 to TRBJ1-1; D unclear. Trimming removed 4 bases from V and 4 bases from J, with 10 bases in between. CDR3 length: 13 residues. Germline V lookup: CDR1 WNHNN, CDR2 SYGVQD (reference sequence). The CDR3 nucleotides are TGCGCCAGCAGTGGGGTGATAGGCACTGAAGCTTTCTTT. Translating gives CASSGVIGTEAFF.

The chain joins TRBV6-1 to TRBJ2-3, with D perhaps matching TRBD1 (6 bases). The ends were cut back, 5 bases at V and 6 bases at J, with 18 bases in the middle. This CDR3 is built from 15 residues. Germline CDR1 is MNHNS and CDR2 is SASEGT. The CDR3 region has the DNA TGTGCCAGCAGTTCAGGGGCTAGGCGTTTGGATACGCAGTATTTT. Its protein is CASSSGARRLDTQYF.

This chain links TRBV6-1 with TRBJ2-6; D unclear. Germline V CDR1 and CDR2: MNHNS, SASEGT. This CDR3 has 13 amino acids. Trimming took off 8 bases at V and 4 bases at J, with 9 bases between the two ends. The CDR3 DNA reads TGTGCCAGCGCCCAGGAGGGGGCCAACGTCCTGACTTTC. It translates to CASAQEGANVLTF.

About this clonotype: A much larger clone sits a single nucleotide away, making a read error possible. This chain joins TRBV11-1 and TRBJ2-5; the D is unclear. The germline V gene has CDR1 SGHAT and CDR2 FQDESV (reference sequence). The CDR3 length is 14 residues. V was trimmed by 9 bases and J by 11 bases, leaving 25 bases between them. DNA for the CDR3: TGTGCCAGTGGCGAGATGTCCTCCTACAATGAGCAGTACTTC. Residues: CASGEMSSYNEQYF.

V and J are TRBV6-1 and TRBJ2-1; 9 bases fit TRBD2. The end of the DNA is better explained by TRBJ2-5, so the J call may be wrong. The CDR3 loop spans 13 amino acids. Germline V gene lookup returns CDR1 MNHNS and CDR2 SASEGT. CDR3 DNA sequence: TGTGCCAGCAGTGATAGCGGGAGTGAGACCCAGTACTTC. Translating it yields CASSDSGSETQYF.

This clonotype occurred many times. The V gene is TRBV6-1, the J gene TRBJ1-2; 7 bases fit TRBD1. This CDR3 has 13 residues. V shed 6 bases, J shed 5 bases, and the junction held 6 bases outside the gene matches. Per the germline V gene, CDR1 is MNHNS and CDR2 is SASEGT. CDR3 sequence (DNA): TGTGCCAGCAGGCCGCTGACAGGGTATGGCTACACCTTC. This gives the protein CASRPLTGYGYTF.

There are a few counts of this clonotype. The V and J genes are TRBV6-1 and TRBJ1-6; D ambiguous. The CDR3 is 11 residues long. Germline V gene sequence: CDR1 MNHNS, CDR2 SASEGT. Between the trimmed V and J ends, which lost 2 bases and 9 bases, there was a span of 2 bases. The CDR3 loop reads CASSEISPLHF. CDR3 bases: TGTGCCAGCAGTGAAATTTCACCCCTCCACTTT.

The CDR3 loop reads CGSGTSGTDTQYF. The CDR3 DNA is TGTGGGAGCGGGACTAGTGGCACAGATACGCAGTATTTT. This sequence joins TRBV10-3 and TRBJ2-3; 8 bases fit TRBD2. Germline V lookup: CDR1 ENHRY, CDR2 SYGVKD. The CDR3 is 13 residues long.

This rearrangement joins TRBV6-1 to TRBJ2-7, with D possibly TRBD2 on 6 matching bases. Germline loops: CDR1 MNHNS, CDR2 SASEGT. The CDR3 is made up of 15 amino acids. Between the trimmed V and J ends, which lost 6 bases and 0 bases, there was a span of 15 bases. DNA for the CDR3: TGTGCCAGCAGGAGGGAGCACGGGAGCTCCTACGAGCAGTACTTC. It specifies CASRREHGSSYEQYF.

V is TRBV6-1 and J is TRBJ1-4; a possible D gene is TRBD1 (5 bases). Germline V gives CDR1 MNHNS, CDR2 SASEGT. V lost 6 bases, J lost 4 bases, and 18 bases lay in between. The CDR3 totals 16 residues. The CDR3 DNA reads TGTGCCAGCAGAGAGACAGTACGGATTCGTAATGAAAAACTGTTTTTT. It specifies CASRETVRIRNEKLFF.

This clonotype came up many times. This chain links TRBV6-1 with TRBJ2-1; D is uncertain. The end of the DNA fits TRBJ2-7 better, so the J call may be wrong. CDR1 and CDR2 (germline): MNHNS, SASEGT. The CDR3 totals 13 residues. This CDR3 is CASSELFYYEQYV. DNA of the CDR3: TGTGCCAGCAGTGAGCTCTTTTACTACGAGCAGTACGTC.

As to this clonotype: One end of the junction fails to match germline, which may point to a read error. The chain is built from TRBV27 and TRBJ2-4; D ambiguous. CDR3 length: 11 amino acids. Per the germline V gene, CDR1 is MNHEY and CDR2 is SMNVEV (reference sequence). The CDR3 coding sequence is TGTGCCAGGGGTCCCACAAATACGCAGTATTTC. It codes for CARGPTNTQYF.

By frequency in the sample, this clonotype is large. The chain recombines TRBV10-2 with TRBJ2-3; D tentatively fits TRBD1 or TRBD2 (5 bases each). The CDR3 has 15 amino acids. From germline, CDR1 is WSHSY and CDR2 SAAADI. V was clipped by 5 bases and J by 2 bases, with 14 bases between them. The CDR3 protein is CASSTTGRYTDTQYF. CDR3 sequence (DNA): TGCGCCAGCAGTACGACGGGACGGTACACAGATACGCAGTATTTT.

The chain recombines TRBV10-2 with TRBJ2-3; tentatively, D is TRBD2 (6 bases). The DNA matches TRBJ2-4 better at its end, which makes the J call doubtful. Germline V lookup: CDR1 WSHSY, CDR2 SAAADI. CDR3 length equals 13 residues. CDR3 loop: CARRVGGEGIQYF. In DNA, the CDR3 is TGCGCCAGGAGGGTGGGAGGCGAAGGCATTCAGTACTTC.

The chain couples TRBV6-1 to TRBJ2-7; tentative D call: TRBD2 (5 bases). This CDR3 contains 16 residues. Trimming stripped 1 base from V and 0 bases from J, with 13 bases between. The germline V gene has CDR1 MNHNS and CDR2 SASEGT. The CDR3 sequence: CASSEGGWRSSYEQYF. The CDR3 DNA follows: TGTGCCAGCAGTGAAGGTGGGTGGAGGAGCTCCTACGAGCAGTACTTC.

This clonotype has a handful of counts. The rearrangement joins TRBV9 to TRBJ2-1; 14 bases agree with TRBD2. Germline V gene data show CDR1 as SGDLS and CDR2 as YYNGEE. Germline trimming cut 3 bases from V and 0 bases from J; bases unmatched to any gene: 5. The CDR3 runs to 18 residues. In DNA form, the CDR3 reads TGTGCCAGCAGCGCCTCCGGGACTAGCGGGAGCTCCTACAATGAGCAGTTCTTC. Protein product: CASSASGTSGSSYNEQFF.

The chain couples TRBV11-2 to TRBJ2-1; D is uncertain. CDR3 length: 13 amino acids. CDR1 is SGHAT and CDR2 is FQNNGV in the germline V gene. Trimming took 4 bases from V and 3 from J, leaving 7 bases between them. The chain's CDR3 is CASSSYRYNEQFF. As DNA, the CDR3 is TGTGCCAGCAGCTCGTACCGCTACAATGAGCAGTTCTTC. Looking up the rest from reference TRBV11-2 and TRBJ2-1 gives the full variable domain: EAGVAQSPRYKIIEKRQSVAFWCNPISGHATLYWYQQILGQGPKLLIQFQNNGVVDDSQLPKDRFSAERLKGVDSTLKIQPAKLEDSAVYLCASSSYRYNEQFFGPGTRLTVL.

Details on this clonotype: At one end the junction does not follow the germline gene, possibly because of a read error. The gene calls are TRBV25-1 and TRBJ2-3, with a tentative D call TRBD1 (5 bases). The CDR3 is made up of 13 amino acids. Germline CDR1 reads MGHDK; CDR2 reads SYGVNS. DNA for the CDR3: TGTGCCAGCCGTGGGGCGAGCATAGATGCGCAGTTTTTC. This translates into CASRGASIDAQFF.

The CDR3 sequence is CAWSGLGNEQFF. For the CDR3, the DNA is TGTGCCTGGAGTGGGTTAGGCAATGAGCAGTTCTTC. The chain is built from TRBV30 and TRBJ2-1, with unresolved D. Germline CDR1 and CDR2: GTSNPN and SVGIG (reference sequence). This CDR3 spans 12 amino acids. V was trimmed by 1 base and J by 6 bases, leaving 7 bases between them.

A few counts support this clonotype. CDR3 in DNA: TGTGCCAGCAGTGAAAGGGCGGATAGGGGGGTAGCGGGAGGGCGGTCCTACGAGCAGTACTTC. This encodes CASSERADRGVAGGRSYEQYF. This chain uses TRBV6-1 with TRBJ2-7; 11 bases fit TRBD2. V lost 2 bases and J lost 1; bases outside the gene matches: 19. Germline V gene sequence: CDR1 MNHNS, CDR2 SASEGT. The CDR3 runs 21 residues.

This clonotype has just a few counts. CDR3 residues: CAWFQGANTEAFF. The CDR3 nucleotides are TGTGCCTGGTTCCAGGGGGCCAACACTGAAGCTTTCTTT. The chain recombines TRBV30 with TRBJ1-1; 8 bases match TRBD1. The CDR3 is made up of 13 amino acids. Germline CDR1 is GTSNPN and CDR2 is SVGIG (reference sequence). The J segment lost 2 bases and the V segment lost 5 bases, leaving 4 bases of the junction unmatched. Full variable domain (rest looked up from reference TRBV30 and TRBJ1-1): SQTIHQWPATLVQPVGSPLSLECTVEGTSNPNLYWYRQAAGRGLQLLFYSVGIGQISSEVPQNLSASRPQDRQFILSSKKLLLSDSGFYLCAWFQGANTEAFFGQGTRLTVV.

The rearrangement uses TRBV3-1 and TRBJ2-5; D tentatively fits TRBD1 or TRBD2 (6 bases each). The end of the DNA fits TRBJ2-1 better, so the J call may be wrong. The germline gives CDR1 LGHDT, CDR2 YNNKEL (reference sequence). The length of the CDR3 is 17 residues. The CDR3 bases are TGTGCCAGCAGCTCCGAAGGGGGGAAATGGTTCTACAATGAGCAGTTCTTC. It is translated as CASSSEGGKWFYNEQFF.

The chain recombines TRBV27 with TRBJ2-6, with a possible D match to TRBD1 (6 bases). Trimming cost V 3 bases and J 0 bases, with 21 bases left between them. CDR3 length: 20 amino acids. Germline values: CDR1 MNHEY, CDR2 SMNVEV (reference sequence). The CDR3 is CASSLRATGQGISGANVLTF. For the CDR3, the DNA is TGTGCCAGCAGTTTGCGAGCGACAGGCCAGGGTATCTCTGGGGCCAACGTCCTGACTTTC.

A few counts support this clonotype. This chain connects TRBV7-6 to TRBJ1-3; 11 positions match TRBD1. J gave up 8 bases and V 5 bases, and 11 bases lay outside the gene matches. This CDR3 is built from 16 residues. Germline loops: CDR1 SGHVS, CDR2 FNYEAQ. CDR3 residues: CASSPQTGQGAYTIYF. CDR3 coding DNA: TGTGCCAGCAGCCCTCAAACCGGACAGGGGGCGTACACCATATATTTT.